A selection of T cell receptor beta chains follows, all from one sample in a study of cytomegalovirus exposure and HLA in healthy donors. Generated by immunoSEQ multiplex PCR, the TCRdb table keeps only in-frame clones and is missing some. The sample has about 170,000 clones, roughly 79% seen once. What was sequenced was PBMCs. The receptors come from a woman in her forties or fifties in good health and CMV-seropositive. Each CDR3 is given with its conserved first and last residue. Each record gives: D gene, V gene, J gene, clone size, CDR3 protein, CDR3 DNA. D genes are given only for firm matches. Size tells how often a clone was seen (once, few, many) or the class of an expanded clone, and some rows leave it out.

NA,TRBV7-9,TRBJ2-1,NA,CASSFGGAVYNEQFF,TGTGCCAGCAGCTTTGGGGGCGCAGTCTACAATGAGCAGTTCTTC
TRBD2,TRBV18,TRBJ2-2,NA,CASSPNPGLAGTGELFF,TGTGCCAGCTCACCAAATCCGGGACTAGCGGGGACCGGGGAGCTGTTTTTT
TRBD2,TRBV2,TRBJ2-5,NA,CASRDGLAGETQYF,TGTGCCAGCAGGGACGGACTAGCGGGAGAGACCCAGTACTTC
TRBD1,TRBV11-2,TRBJ2-7,NA,CASSSVGQGAYEQYF,TGTGCCAGCAGCTCCGTCGGCCAGGGGGCCTACGAGCAGTACTTC
NA,TRBV7-6,TRBJ2-2,NA,CASSLSWGTLTGELFF,TGTGCCAGCAGCTTGAGTTGGGGGACTTTGACCGGGGAGCTGTTTTTT
NA,TRBV4-3,TRBJ2-7,NA,CASSQKGTGFNEQYF,TGCGCCAGCAGCCAAAAGGGCACAGGGTTCAACGAGCAGTACTTC
NA,TRBV27,TRBJ2-2,NA,CASSLSGPGELFF,TGTGCCAGCAGTTTATCGGGGCCCGGGGAGCTGTTTTTT
NA,TRBV18,TRBJ2-7,NA,CASSPQARTASYEQYF,TGTGCCAGCTCACCACAGGCCCGGACAGCCTCCTACGAGCAGTACTTC
TRBD1,TRBV7-3,TRBJ2-7,NA,CASSLRGDRVDEQYF,TGTGCCAGCAGCTTACGTGGCGACAGGGTCGACGAGCAGTACTTC
NA,TRBV7-8,TRBJ2-7,few,CASSAGPAIYEQYF,TGTGCCAGCAGCGCGGGACCGGCAATCTACGAGCAGTACTTC
TRBD1,TRBV25-1,TRBJ1-2,NA,CASSASGTGDYGYTF,TGTGCCAGCAGTGCTTCCGGGACAGGCGACTATGGCTACACCTTC
NA,TRBV15,TRBJ1-4,NA,CATSRAKSGNEKLFF,TGTGCCACCAGCAGAGCAAAATCAGGGAATGAAAAACTGTTTTTT
NA,TRBV7-2,TRBJ2-1,NA,CASSLDRGKQFF,TGTGCCAGCAGCTTAGACCGGGGGAAGCAGTTCTTC
NA,TRBV28,TRBJ2-1,once,CASSLVGGDNEQFF,TGTGCCAGCAGTTTAGTCGGGGGTGACAATGAGCAGTTCTTC
TRBD1,TRBV10-2,TRBJ1-6,NA,CASSGKGTGVSPLHF,TGCGCCAGCAGTGGCAAAGGGACAGGGGTATCACCCCTCCACTTT
TRBD1,TRBV28,TRBJ2-6,NA,CASSLPGQGNWAPGANVLTF,TGTGCCAGCAGTTTACCGGGACAGGGAAATTGGGCCCCTGGGGCCAACGTCCTGACTTTC
NA,TRBV9,TRBJ2-1,NA,CASSARGALGYNEQFF,TGTGCCAGCAGCGCACGGGGGGCGCTGGGATACAATGAGCAGTTCTTC
NA,TRBV27,TRBJ2-3,NA,CASSTQKTSTDTQYF,TGTGCCAGCAGCACACAGAAAACTAGCACAGATACGCAGTATTTT
NA,TRBV14,TRBJ2-5,few,CASSFVGGETQYF,TGTGCCAGCAGCTTCGTCGGGGGAGAGACCCAGTACTTC
TRBD1,TRBV5-1,TRBJ2-7,NA,CASSQTGTDSYEQYF,TGCGCCAGCAGCCAAACCGGGACAGATTCCTACGAGCAGTACTTC
NA,TRBV28,TRBJ1-4,NA,CASSTPRTPYGEKLFF,TGTGCCAGCAGTACTCCTAGGACACCCTACGGGGAAAAACTGTTTTTT
NA,TRBV2,TRBJ1-2,few,CASRLQAYGYTF,TGTGCCAGCAGGTTGCAGGCCTATGGCTACACCTTC
NA,TRBV10-2,TRBJ2-1,NA,CASSEGPNNEQFF,TGCGCCAGCAGTGAGGGGCCAAACAATGAGCAGTTCTTC
NA,TRBV9,TRBJ2-7,NA,CASSVGVGLAYEQYF,TGTGCCAGCAGCGTAGGGGTGGGACTGGCCTACGAGCAGTACTTC
NA,TRBV19,TRBJ2-2,NA,CASSASPHGGELFF,TGTGCCAGTAGTGCGTCCCCTCACGGCGGGGAGCTGTTTTTT
TRBD2,TRBV28,TRBJ2-5,NA,CASSLTSLPETQYF,TGTGCCAGCAGTTTGACTAGCCTCCCTGAGACCCAGTACTTC
NA,TRBV5-1,TRBJ2-5,few,CASSFGGGKETQYF,TGCGCCAGCAGCTTTGGTGGGGGGAAAGAGACCCAGTACTTC
NA,TRBV6-4,TRBJ2-3,NA,CASSGQGTDTQYF,TGTGCCAGCAGTGGACAGGGCACAGATACGCAGTATTTT
TRBD2,TRBV19,TRBJ2-7,NA,CASSWRGSRTSGSYEQYF,TGTGCCAGTAGTTGGAGGGGCTCAAGGACTAGCGGGAGCTACGAGCAGTACTTC
NA,TRBV7-2,TRBJ1-1,NA,CASSSQGRNTEAFF,TGTGCCAGCAGCTCCCAGGGTAGGAACACTGAAGCTTTCTTT
NA,TRBV5-4,TRBJ1-2,few,CASSLGQANYGYTF,TGTGCCAGCAGCTTGGGGCAGGCCAACTATGGCTACACCTTC
NA,TRBV28,TRBJ1-5,NA,CASLGTRSNQPQHF,TGTGCCAGCCTAGGGACACGGAGCAATCAGCCCCAGCATTTT